The TCR beta chain under discussion was sequenced for a study of cytomegalovirus exposure and HLA in healthy donors. The table came from immunoSEQ multiplex PCR; TCRdb's copy has only in-frame clones and leaves some out. Found here are some 170,000 clones, 96% of them singletons; the top ten hold around 0.9%. The CDR3 contains 13 residues. Germline CDR1 is SQVTM and CDR2 is ANQGSEA. V was pared by 6 bases and J by 5 bases, with 16 bases between. Sequenced sample: PBMCs. This chain joins TRBV29-1 and TRBJ1-1, with TRBD1 as a possible D gene (5 bases). This sequence originates from a woman younger than 35 in good health and CMV-seronegative. Here the CDR3 reads CSVARDQGTEAFF. The CDR3 DNA reads TGCAGCGTAGCCAGGGATCAAGGGACTGAAGCTTTCTTT.